This T cell receptor beta chain derives from a study of neurological immune-mediated disorders. TCRdb reprocessed the 5' RACE reads via MiXCR and lists one record per CDR3 protein. The table records fewer than 75,000 distinct CDR3 sequences, roughly 3.2% of them present only once. At least ten counts were recorded for this clonotype. Sequencing input: PBMCs. The clonotype was recovered from a man in his forties or fifties with multiple sclerosis.

The DNA of the CDR3 is TGTGCCAGCAGGAGAACCTCAGTTAGTGATCAGCCCCAGCATTTT. Its protein is CASRRTSVSDQPQHF. This chain connects TRBV6-5 to TRBJ1-5; D gene uncertain. From germline, CDR1 is MNHEY and CDR2 SVGAGI. The CDR3 length is 15 residues. V gave up 6 bases and J gave up 5 bases, with 17 bases separating them.